The 18 T cell receptor beta chains reported below all come from one sample, sequenced in a study of blood T cell repertoires in COVID-19 (dated by TCRdb to 2019 to 2021). Preparation of the library involved the immunoSEQ multiplex PCR assay. TCRdb retrieved this table from immuneACCESS and kept in-frame rearrangements only. Not all clones are present; in checked studies, unresolved V genes account for under half, and no reason is known for the remainder. The sample contains roughly 150,000 clones, under 80% of them found a single time. The leading ten clones occupy 4.2% of the sample. Sample: peripheral blood. These receptors all come from a man in his 60s with acute or convalescent COVID-19.

This clone was counted between two and nine times. This chain connects TRBV5-1 to TRBJ1-1; TRBD1 is a possible D gene (6 bases). CDR3 length: 15 amino acids. V dropped 6 bases and J dropped 9 bases, with 24 bases sitting between them. The V gene's germline CDR1 is SGHRS and CDR2 YFSETQ. CDR3 protein: CASNLSGTGNGKAFF. The CDR3 DNA is TGCGCCAGCAACCTTAGTGGAACAGGGAATGGTAAAGCTTTCTTT. The whole variable domain, filled in from reference TRBV5-1 and TRBJ1-1, reads KAGVTQTPRYLIKTRGQQVTLSCSPISGHRSVSWYQQTPGQGLQFLFEYFSETQRNKGNFPGRFSGRQFSNSRSEMNVSTLELGDSALYLCASNLSGTGNGKAFFGQGTRLTVV.

This chain connects TRBV19 to TRBJ1-5; TRBD1 matches at 9 bases. In germline, CDR1 is LNHDA, CDR2 SQIVND (reference sequence). The J segment lost 7 bases and the V segment lost 5 bases, leaving 12 bases of the junction unmatched. The CDR3 is 16 residues long. CDR3 sequence (DNA): TGTGCCAGTAGTTTCCACGGACAGGGGCCGGGCCAGCCCCAGCATTTT. This codes for CASSFHGQGPGQPQHF.

The chain recombines TRBV5-1 with TRBJ2-7, with D possibly matching TRBD1 (6 bases). V was cut by 4 bases and J by 3 bases, with 8 bases left in between. CDR3 size: 12 residues. The germline V gene encodes CDR1 SGHRS and CDR2 YFSETQ. CDR3 loop: CASSPRGYEQYF. The DNA of the CDR3 is TGCGCCAGCAGCCCCAGGGGCTACGAGCAGTACTTC. Using reference TRBV5-1 and TRBJ2-7 for the parts outside the CDR3, the full variable domain is KAGVTQTPRYLIKTRGQQVTLSCSPISGHRSVSWYQQTPGQGLQFLFEYFSETQRNKGNFPGRFSGRQFSNSRSEMNVSTLELGDSALYLCASSPRGYEQYFGPGTRLTVT.

The chain uses TRBV30 and TRBJ1-6; D is possibly TRBD1 (6 bases). The length of the CDR3 is 13 residues. V dropped 4 bases and J dropped 11 bases, with 15 bases sitting between them. Per germline, CDR1 GTSNPN and CDR2 SVGIG (reference sequence). The CDR3: CAWTLTGYTPLHF. The CDR3 DNA is TGTGCCTGGACGCTCACAGGGTATACACCCCTCCACTTT.

V is TRBV6-5 and J is TRBJ2-7; D possibly corresponds to TRBD2 (6 bases). Germline V gives CDR1 MNHEY, CDR2 SVGAGI. Deletions cut 7 bases from V and 3 bases from J, with 19 bases between. This CDR3 is 15 amino acids long. CDR3 protein: CASIKGAGNGYEQYF. The CDR3 nucleotides read TGTGCCAGCATCAAAGGGGCGGGGAACGGCTACGAGCAGTACTTC.

The V and J genes are TRBV5-1 and TRBJ2-7; TRBD1 matches at 9 bases. The ends lost 3 bases at V and 3 bases at J; junction bases unmatched: 4. Germline CDR1 is SGHRS and CDR2 is YFSETQ. This CDR3 comprises 14 residues. Here the CDR3 DNA reads TGCGCCAGCAGCTCGACAGGGGGGAACTACGAGCAGTACTTC. Amino acid sequence: CASSSTGGNYEQYF.

The CDR3 DNA reads as TGTGCCAGCAGTGAAGGGACAGCCGCCGGGGAGCTGTTTTTT. Its translation: CASSEGTAAGELFF. The rearrangement uses TRBV2 and TRBJ2-2; D might be TRBD1 (6 bases). V gave up 1 base and J gave up 6 bases, with 9 bases separating them. The CDR3 runs 14 residues. The germline V gene encodes CDR1 SNHLY and CDR2 FYNNEI. The complete variable domain, with remaining parts taken from reference TRBV2 and TRBJ2-2, reads EPEVTQTPSHQVTQMGQEVILRCVPISNHLYFYWYRQILGQKVEFLVSFYNNEISEKSEIFDDQFSVERPDGSNFTLKIRSTKLEDSAMYFCASSEGTAAGELFFGEGSRLTVL.

This sequence joins TRBV10-3 and TRBJ1-2; no firm D call. The ends were cut back, 5 bases at V and 2 bases at J, with 3 bases in the middle. The CDR3 is 11 amino acids. Germline CDR1 and CDR2: ENHRY and SYGVKD. In DNA form, the CDR3 reads TGTGCCATCAGTCTGAACTATGGCTACACCTTC. The encoded protein is CAISLNYGYTF.

V gene TRBV9 combines with J gene TRBJ1-4, with D possibly TRBD1 on 6 matching bases. Germline assignment: CDR1 SGDLS and CDR2 YYNGEE. Trimming shortened V by 3 bases and J by 7 bases, and 13 bases separated the two germline ends. The CDR3 consists of 14 residues. CDR3 loop: CASSAHREGEKLFF. The CDR3 DNA sequence: TGTGCCAGCAGCGCCCACAGGGAGGGTGAAAAACTGTTTTTT.

The chain carries TRBV19 and TRBJ1-4; the D gene is possibly TRBD1 (5 bases). CDR1 is LNHDA, CDR2 SQIVND, per germline (reference sequence). The CDR3 is 15 residues long. V lost 7 bases and J lost 4, with 16 bases in between. The CDR3 nucleotides read TGTGCCAGTACCCAATTCGGGGGAGTTAATGAAAAACTGTTTTTT. It yields the protein CASTQFGGVNEKLFF.

This clone was counted a single time. The V gene is TRBV24-1, the J gene TRBJ2-2, with 14 bases matching TRBD2. With 0 bases clipped from V and 3 bases from J, the junction kept 5 bases outside the gene matches. Germline assignment: CDR1 KGHDR and CDR2 SFDVKD. The CDR3 extends over 19 amino acids. DNA of the CDR3: TGTGCCACCAGTGATTTGCCCGGACTAGCGGGAGGACACACCGGGGAGCTGTTTTTT. It encodes CATSDLPGLAGGHTGELFF.

The chain links TRBV2 to TRBJ2-2; 10 positions agree with TRBD1. The junction had 10 bases not matched to a gene; V was cut back by 8 bases and J by 1 base. The CDR3 has 17 residues. CDR1 and CDR2 (germline): SNHLY, FYNNEI. The CDR3 reads CASGGQGSSMNTGELFF. The CDR3 nucleotides read TGTGCCAGCGGGGGACAGGGGTCTTCCATGAACACCGGGGAGCTGTTTTTT.

The chain employs TRBV29-1 and TRBJ2-4, with D possibly TRBD2 on 5 matching bases. The CDR3 sequence is 12 residues long. V was trimmed by 4 bases and J by 5 bases, leaving 9 bases between them. Germline V gene data show CDR1 as SQVTM and CDR2 as ANQGSEA. CDR3 nucleotides: TGCAGCGTTGTCCGGGAACAAAACATTCAGTACTTC. Translation gives CSVVREQNIQYF.

The CDR3 protein is CASTPWGVNSYEQYF. CDR3 nucleotides: TGTGCCAGCACCCCGTGGGGCGTTAACTCCTACGAGCAGTACTTC. V gene TRBV6-5 combines with J gene TRBJ2-7; possibly TRBD1 for D (5 bases). Trimming cost V 7 bases and J 0 bases, with 16 bases left between them. Germline lookup yields CDR1 MNHEY and CDR2 SVGAGI. This CDR3 spans 15 amino acids.

This clone occurred a few times. The chain is built from TRBV14 and TRBJ2-2; 7 nucleotides match TRBD1. The CDR3 loop spans 13 amino acids. The V segment lost 6 bases and the J segment 7 bases; nucleotides outside the gene matches: 5. Germline assignment: CDR1 SGHDN and CDR2 FVKESK. CDR3 region: CASRAQGIGELFF. The CDR3 nucleotides are TGTGCCAGCAGAGCACAGGGGATCGGGGAGCTGTTTTTT.

This chain joins TRBV24-1 and TRBJ2-3, with D perhaps matching TRBD2 (6 bases). The length of the CDR3 is 15 residues. CDR1 KGHDR and CDR2 SFDVKD come from the germline V gene. V was shortened by 5 bases and J by 2 bases, with 13 bases between the two germline ends. CDR3 protein: CATSAGGLTTDTQYF. CDR3 in DNA: TGTGCCACCAGTGCTGGGGGACTCACCACAGATACGCAGTATTTT.

The chain links TRBV23-1 to TRBJ2-7; TRBD1 agrees at 7 bases. TRBV23-1 qualifies as an ORF whose function is uncertain. Unmatched junction bases numbered 9, after V lost 8 bases and J lost 5 bases. This CDR3 has 13 residues. The CDR3 DNA is TGCGCCAGCGGGACAGTAGGATATGACGAGCAGTACTTC. Translating it yields CASGTVGYDEQYF.

The V gene is TRBV6-5, the J gene TRBJ1-6; maybe TRBD1 (6 bases). The CDR3 contains 14 residues. The germline V and J ends were trimmed by 5 bases and 4 bases, with 9 bases remaining between them. In germline, CDR1 is MNHEY, CDR2 SVGAGI. The CDR3, as DNA: TGTGCCAGCAGTCAGACAGGTTATAATTCACCCCTCCACTTT. Protein sequence: CASSQTGYNSPLHF.